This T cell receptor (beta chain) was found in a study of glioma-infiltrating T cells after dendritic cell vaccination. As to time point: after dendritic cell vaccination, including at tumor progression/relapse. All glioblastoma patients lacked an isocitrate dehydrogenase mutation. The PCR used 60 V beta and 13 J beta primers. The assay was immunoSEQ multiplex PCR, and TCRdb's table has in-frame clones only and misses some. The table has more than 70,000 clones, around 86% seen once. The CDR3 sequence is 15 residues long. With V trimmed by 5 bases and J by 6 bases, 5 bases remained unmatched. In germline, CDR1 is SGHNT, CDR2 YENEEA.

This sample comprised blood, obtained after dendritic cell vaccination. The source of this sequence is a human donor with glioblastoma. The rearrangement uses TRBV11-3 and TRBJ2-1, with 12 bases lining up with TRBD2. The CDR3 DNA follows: TGTGCCAGCAGCCCCCGACTAGCGGGAGTCAATGAGCAGTTCTTC. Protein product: CASSPRLAGVNEQFF. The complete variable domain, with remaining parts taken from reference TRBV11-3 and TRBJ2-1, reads EAGVVQSPRYKIIEKKQPVAFWCNPISGHNTLYWYLQNLGQGPELLIRYENEEAVDDSQLPKDRFSAERLKGVDSTLKIQPAELGDSAVYLCASSPRLAGVNEQFFGPGTRLTVL.